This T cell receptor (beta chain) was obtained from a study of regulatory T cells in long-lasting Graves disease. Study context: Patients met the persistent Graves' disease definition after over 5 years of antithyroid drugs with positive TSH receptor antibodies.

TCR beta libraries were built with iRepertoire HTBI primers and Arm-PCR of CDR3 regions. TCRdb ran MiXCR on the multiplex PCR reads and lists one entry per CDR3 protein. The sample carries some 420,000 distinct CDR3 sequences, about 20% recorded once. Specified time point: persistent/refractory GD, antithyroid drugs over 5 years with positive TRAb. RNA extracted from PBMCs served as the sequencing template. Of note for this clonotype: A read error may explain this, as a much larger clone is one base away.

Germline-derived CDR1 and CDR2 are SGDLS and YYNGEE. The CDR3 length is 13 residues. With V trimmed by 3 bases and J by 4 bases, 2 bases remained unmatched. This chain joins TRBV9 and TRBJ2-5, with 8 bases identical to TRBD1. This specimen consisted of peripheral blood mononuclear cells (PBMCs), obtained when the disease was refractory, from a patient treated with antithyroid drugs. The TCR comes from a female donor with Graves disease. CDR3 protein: CASSAGTGETQYF. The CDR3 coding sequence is TGTGCCAGCAGCGCCGGGACAGGAGAGACCCAGTACTTC.